This TCR beta chain was identified during a study of blood T cell repertoires in COVID-19. V was clipped by 4 bases and J by 0 bases, with 7 bases between them. The CDR3 length is 13 residues. Germline CDR1 is KGHSH and CDR2 is LQKENI. Method: immunoSEQ multiplex PCR; TCRdb's copy keeps in-frame clones and lacks some. The data show about 160,000 clones, over 75% seen once. Sequenced material: PBMCs or T cells enriched from blood (not recorded which). The sequence came from a woman aged 45-59 years who had recovered from COVID-19. The chain is built from TRBV18 and TRBJ2-7; D is uncertain. The CDR3 DNA reads TGTGCCAGCTCACTTTATTTCTCCTACGAGCAGTACTTC. Translating it yields CASSLYFSYEQYF.